Following are 26 T cell receptor beta chains from one sample sequenced in a study of shared clonotypes between healthy human individuals. TCRdb keeps only in-frame clones here, not all; method: immunoSEQ multiplex PCR. This sample yields roughly 2,000,000 clones, of which about 93% are seen a single time; more than 1.5% belongs to the top ten. CD45RO negativity and positive selection for CCR7 defined naive CD8 cells, a population that excluded terminally differentiated effector memory CD45RA+ cells. Sequenced material: naive CD8+ T cells from PBMCs. These receptors all stem from a man between 18 and 35 years old in good health. Some clones in this sample may be carry-over from other donors' samples.

This clone was seen more than once but under ten times. The chain uses TRBV7-9 and TRBJ2-7; TRBD2 might be the D (6 bases). The germline V gene has CDR1 SEHNR and CDR2 FQNEAQ (reference sequence). V was cut by 5 bases and J by 3 bases, with 8 bases left in between. This CDR3 is 12 amino acids long. Here the CDR3 DNA reads TGTGCCAGCAGCGCCGGGGGCTACGAGCAGTACTTC. It encodes CASSAGGYEQYF.

This sequence joins TRBV7-8 and TRBJ1-4, with D hard to call. CDR1 is SGHVS and CDR2 is FQNEAQ in the germline V gene. The CDR3 runs to 16 residues. V lost 5 bases, J lost 8 bases, and 21 bases lay in between. As DNA, the CDR3 is TGTGCCAGCAGCGGAATCGGGCAGAGGTTTGGGGAAAAACTGTTTTTT. Translated, it gives CASSGIGQRFGEKLFF.

The chain joins TRBV29-1 to TRBJ2-2; 11 nucleotides align to TRBD2. CDR3 size: 17 residues. Germline CDR1 is SQVTM and CDR2 is ANQGSEA. V was clipped by 6 bases and J by 3 bases; unmatched bases: 12. The CDR3 DNA follows: TGCAGCGTCGTAGCGGGAGGGCCGGGGATGGACACCGGGGAGCTGTTTTTT. Its translation: CSVVAGGPGMDTGELFF.

The chain recombines TRBV19 with TRBJ1-2; tentative D call: TRBD1 (5 bases). In germline, CDR1 is LNHDA, CDR2 SQIVND (reference sequence). The CDR3 length is 15 residues. The ends were cut back, 1 base at V and 6 bases at J, with 15 bases in the middle. In DNA form, the CDR3 reads TGTGCCAGTAGTATAGTGCCGGGGGGGAACGATGGCTACACCTTC. Protein sequence: CASSIVPGGNDGYTF.

V and J are TRBV19 and TRBJ1-4, with D possibly TRBD1 on 5 matching bases. The CDR3 is 15 residues long. Deletions cut 7 bases from V and 3 bases from J, with 15 bases between. CDR1 LNHDA and CDR2 SQIVND come from the germline V gene (reference sequence). CDR3 region: CASTNGWGANEKLFF. CDR3 sequence (DNA): TGTGCCAGTACCAATGGCTGGGGGGCTAATGAAAAACTGTTTTTT. Complete variable domain (other parts from reference TRBV19 and TRBJ1-4): DGGITQSPKYLFRKEGQNVTLSCEQNLNHDAMYWYRQDPGQGLRLIYYSQIVNDFQKGDIAEGYSVSREKKESFPLTVTSAQKNPTAFYLCASTNGWGANEKLFFGSGTQLSVL.

This chain uses TRBV5-1 with TRBJ2-1, with D hard to call. Trimming took off 5 bases at V and 4 bases at J, with 19 bases between the two ends. Germline assignment: CDR1 SGHRS and CDR2 YFSETQ. The length of the CDR3 is 16 residues. The CDR3 DNA follows: TGCGCCAGCAGTTCCGGGCGAGAGACGATATACAATGAGCAGTTCTTC. Amino acids: CASSSGRETIYNEQFF.

The chain's CDR3 is CASSGLAGGPQDTQYF. The CDR3 DNA sequence: TGTGCCAGCAGTGGGCTAGCGGGAGGGCCTCAAGATACGCAGTATTTT. The chain combines TRBV9 with TRBJ2-3, with 12 bases aligning to TRBD2. This CDR3 has 16 residues. Per germline, CDR1 SGDLS and CDR2 YYNGEE. Germline trimming cut 5 bases from V and 5 bases from J; bases unmatched to any gene: 9.

This clone was seen only once. The chain combines TRBV27 with TRBJ2-1; TRBD1 matches at 10 bases. Germline V gene lookup returns CDR1 MNHEY and CDR2 SMNVEV (reference sequence). Trimming removed 5 bases from V and 7 bases from J; junction bases left unmatched: 5. There are 14 residues in the CDR3. Written as DNA, the CDR3 is TGTGCCAGCAGTGGGGACAGGGGCAGGAATGAGCAGTTCTTC. Translating it yields CASSGDRGRNEQFF.

This clone was seen only a few times. V usage is TRBV7-3 and J usage is TRBJ2-3; D gene ambiguous. This CDR3 is built from 14 residues. CDR1 is SGHTA and CDR2 is FQGTGA in the germline V gene. V lost 0 bases, J lost 4 bases, and 8 bases lay in between. CDR3 nucleotide sequence: TGTGCCAGCAGCTTAACGGGCCGGTCAGATACGCAGTATTTT. This sequence encodes CASSLTGRSDTQYF.

The chain uses TRBV5-6 and TRBJ1-1; TRBD1 agrees at 7 bases. Germline loops: CDR1 SGHDT, CDR2 YYEEEE. V dropped 1 base and J dropped 10; count of bases not matched to a gene: 1. CDR3 length: 11 amino acids. CDR3 protein: CASSLTGVAFF. CDR3 DNA: TGTGCCAGCAGCTTGACAGGGGTAGCTTTCTTT.

This clone was seen a single time. The CDR3 DNA is TGTGCCAGCAGTTTAGTTGGGAGGTACACTGAAGCTTTCTTT. This gives the protein CASSLVGRYTEAFF. The rearrangement joins TRBV27 to TRBJ1-1; D is ambiguous. The CDR3 sequence is 14 residues long. V lost 2 bases, J lost 3 bases, and 10 bases lay in between. Germline CDR1 MNHEY, CDR2 SMNVEV (reference sequence).

The chain employs TRBV15 and TRBJ2-7; the match to TRBD2 covers 10 bases. V was pared by 3 bases and J by 2 bases, with 4 bases of the junction left unmatched. Germline V gene data show CDR1 as LNHNV and CDR2 as YYDKDF (reference sequence). The CDR3 totals 15 residues. Here the CDR3 reads CATSSGTSATYEQYF. As DNA, the CDR3 is TGTGCCACCAGCAGTGGGACTAGCGCCACCTACGAGCAGTACTTC.

This sequence joins TRBV29-1 and TRBJ1-6; D unresolved. This CDR3 region has 13 residues. Trimming took 6 bases from V and 7 from J, leaving 13 bases between them. Germline loops: CDR1 SQVTM, CDR2 ANQGSEA. The CDR3 DNA is TGCAGCGTGAAAATAGACGGGAATTCACCCCTCCACTTT. Residues: CSVKIDGNSPLHF.

The V call is TRBV5-1, the J call TRBJ1-4, with a possible D match to TRBD1 (5 bases). The germline CDR1 and CDR2 sequences are SGHRS and YFSETQ. The CDR3 is made up of 13 amino acids. V lost 6 bases, J lost 6 bases, and 12 bases lay in between. The CDR3 nucleotides are TGCGCCAGCATGGGGGACCGGGATGAAAAACTGTTTTTT. This translates into CASMGDRDEKLFF.

The CDR3, as DNA: TGTGCCAGCAGCCCGCGGGACAGTTGGAACACTGAAGCTTTCTTT. Protein: CASSPRDSWNTEAFF. The chain carries TRBV7-9 and TRBJ1-1; 7 bases fit TRBD1. J was trimmed by 1 base and V by 5 bases; bases with no gene match: 7. There are 15 residues in the CDR3. CDR1 SEHNR and CDR2 FQNEAQ come from the germline V gene (reference sequence).

V and J are TRBV10-3 and TRBJ1-5; D uncertain. Germline CDR1 and CDR2: ENHRY and SYGVKD. The CDR3 loop spans 16 amino acids. The V and J ends lost 3 bases and 5 bases respectively, with 17 bases between them. The chain's CDR3 is CAISDTPRENYQPQHF. CDR3 DNA: TGTGCCATCAGTGACACCCCGCGGGAGAATTATCAGCCCCAGCATTTT.

V gene TRBV15 combines with J gene TRBJ1-5; 10 bases line up with TRBD1. The CDR3 consists of 15 residues. Germline CDR1 and CDR2: LNHNV and YYDKDF (reference sequence). V lost 6 bases to trimming and J lost 6 bases; unmatched junction nucleotides: 8. The CDR3 bases are TGTGCCACCAGTCTAGGGACAGGGGTGGCTCAGCCCCAGCATTTT. Protein product: CATSLGTGVAQPQHF. The full variable domain, completed using reference TRBV15 and TRBJ1-5, is DAMVIQNPRYQVTQFGKPVTLSCSQTLNHNVMYWYQQKSSQAPKLLFHYYDKDFNNEADTPDNFQSRRPNTSFCFLDIRSPGLGDTAMYLCATSLGTGVAQPQHFGDGTRLSIL.

The chain is built from TRBV4-2 and TRBJ2-1; the D is unclear. Trimming removed 0 bases at V and 7 bases at J, with 19 bases between. Per germline, CDR1 LGHNA and CDR2 YNFKEQ. The CDR3 spans 17 residues. As DNA, the CDR3 is TGTGCCAGCAGCCAAGATCCCGGGTACGGGCTGAGTAATGAGCAGTTCTTC. Translation: CASSQDPGYGLSNEQFF.

The gene calls are TRBV4-2 and TRBJ2-1; 8 nucleotides align to TRBD2. From germline, CDR1 is LGHNA and CDR2 YNFKEQ. J lost 6 bases, V lost 4 bases, and 5 bases had no gene match. CDR3 size: 14 residues. This CDR3 reads CASSLGLAGNEQFF. In nucleotides, the CDR3 is TGTGCCAGCAGCCTCGGGCTAGCGGGCAATGAGCAGTTCTTC.

CDR3 in DNA: TGTGCCAGCAGTATTCACCCACAGGGGGCCACTGAAGCTTTCTTT. Its translation is CASSIHPQGATEAFF. The chain employs TRBV28 and TRBJ1-1, with 9 bases aligning to TRBD1. Germline V gives CDR1 MDHEN, CDR2 SYDVKM. The V gene end was trimmed by 5 bases and the J gene end by 4 bases; junction bases not matched to a gene: 8. This CDR3 comprises 15 residues.

The chain has TRBV5-1 and TRBJ2-1, with D tentatively TRBD2 (5 bases). Germline V CDR1 and CDR2: SGHRS, YFSETQ. V was clipped by 6 bases and J by 5 bases, with 18 bases between them. CDR3 length: 15 residues. CDR3 nucleotides: TGCGCCAGCAAGGAGGACCTCAGCCTGGACAATGAGCAGTTCTTC. Residues: CASKEDLSLDNEQFF.

Turning to this clone: The sample has other DNA sequences that encode this CDR3 too. V gene TRBV9 combines with J gene TRBJ2-7; D is possibly TRBD1 or TRBD2 (5 bases each). Trimming stripped 0 bases from V and 2 bases from J, with 9 bases between. The CDR3 extends over 14 amino acids. Germline assignment: CDR1 SGDLS and CDR2 YYNGEE. Here the CDR3 reads CASSVGGRTYEQYF. The CDR3 DNA follows: TGTGCCAGCAGCGTAGGGGGACGGACCTACGAGCAGTACTTC.

In this sample, this clone turned up once. The chain is built from TRBV6-5 and TRBJ2-2, with TRBD1 as a possible D gene (5 bases). The CDR3 has 15 residues. CDR1 is MNHEY and CDR2 is SVGAGI in the germline V gene. Between the trimmed V and J ends, which lost 6 bases and 2 bases, there was a span of 13 bases. The chain's CDR3 is CASSPFRTNTGELFF. The DNA for the CDR3 is TGTGCCAGCAGCCCATTCAGGACAAACACCGGGGAGCTGTTTTTT.

J is TRBJ2-3 and V is TRBV30; a weak D match, TRBD2 (6 bases). The CDR3 has 16 amino acids. CDR1 and CDR2 from the germline V gene are GTSNPN and SVGIG (reference sequence). V shed 1 base and J shed 0 bases, with 14 bases lying between them. This CDR3 reads CAWSAWRDRSTDTQYF. CDR3 bases: TGTGCCTGGAGTGCCTGGCGGGACCGTAGCACAGATACGCAGTATTTT.

The chain couples TRBV7-9 to TRBJ2-3; D gene ambiguous. The length of the CDR3 is 13 residues. V was clipped by 5 bases and J by 5 bases, with 11 bases between them. Germline values: CDR1 SEHNR, CDR2 FQNEAQ (reference sequence). The CDR3 region has the DNA TGTGCCAGCAGCCCCGTTTGGCAAGATACGCAGTATTTT. This translates into CASSPVWQDTQYF.

CDR3 region: CASSLGTGGSTEAFF. The CDR3 nucleotides read TGCGCCAGCAGCTTGGGCACAGGGGGATCAACTGAAGCTTTCTTT. This chain links TRBV5-1 with TRBJ1-1; 8 nucleotides align to TRBD1. V was clipped by 0 bases and J by 5 bases; unmatched bases: 6. The length of the CDR3 is 15 residues. Germline lookup yields CDR1 SGHRS and CDR2 YFSETQ.